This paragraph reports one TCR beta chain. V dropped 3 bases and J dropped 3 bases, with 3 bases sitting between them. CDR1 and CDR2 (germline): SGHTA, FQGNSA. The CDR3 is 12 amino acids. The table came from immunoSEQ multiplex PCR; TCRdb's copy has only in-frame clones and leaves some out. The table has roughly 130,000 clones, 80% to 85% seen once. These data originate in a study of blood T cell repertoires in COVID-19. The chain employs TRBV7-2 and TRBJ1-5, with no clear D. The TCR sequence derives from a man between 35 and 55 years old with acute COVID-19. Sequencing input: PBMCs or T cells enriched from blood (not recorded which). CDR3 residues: CASSFINQPQHF. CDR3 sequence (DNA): TGTGCCAGCAGCTTTATCAATCAGCCCCAGCATTTT.